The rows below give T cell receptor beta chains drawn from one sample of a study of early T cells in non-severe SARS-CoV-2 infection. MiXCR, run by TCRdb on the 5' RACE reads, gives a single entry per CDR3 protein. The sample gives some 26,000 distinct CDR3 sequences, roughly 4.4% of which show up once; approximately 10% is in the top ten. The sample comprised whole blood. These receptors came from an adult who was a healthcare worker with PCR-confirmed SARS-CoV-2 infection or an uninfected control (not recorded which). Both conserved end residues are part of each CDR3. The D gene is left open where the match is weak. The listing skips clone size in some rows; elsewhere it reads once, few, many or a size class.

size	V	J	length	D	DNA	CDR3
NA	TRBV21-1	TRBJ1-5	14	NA	TGTGCCAGCAGCAAAAGGTCACACAATCAGCCCCAGCATTTT	CASSKRSHNQPQHF
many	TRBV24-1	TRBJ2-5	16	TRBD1	TGTGCCACCAGTGAGCCGACAGGGGCTAACTTAGAGACCCAGTACTTC	CATSEPTGANLETQYF
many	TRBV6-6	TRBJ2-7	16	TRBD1	TGTGCCAGCAGTTACTCGTTCGTGACAGGGGAAGGCGAGCAGTACTTC	CASSYSFVTGEGEQYF
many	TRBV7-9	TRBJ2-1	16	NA	TGTGCCAGCAGTAAAGCGCATGTGGGGTCCTACAATGAGCAGTTCTTC	CASSKAHVGSYNEQFF
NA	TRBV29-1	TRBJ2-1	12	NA	TGCAGCGTTGCAGGGGCCTCATTAGATATGCTCTTC	CSVAGASLDMLF
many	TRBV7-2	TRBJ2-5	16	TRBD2	TGTGCCAGCAGCTTAGGGACTAGCGGGAGGATAGAGACCCAGTACTTC	CASSLGTSGRIETQYF
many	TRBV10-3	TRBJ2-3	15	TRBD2	TGTGCCATCAGCCGGACTAGCGGAAGCACAGATACGCAGTATTTT	CAISRTSGSTDTQYF
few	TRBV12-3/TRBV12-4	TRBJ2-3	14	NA	TGTGCCAGCAGTTTAGGGGGCGGCACAGATACGCAGTATTTT	CASSLGGGTDTQYF
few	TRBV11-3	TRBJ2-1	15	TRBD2	TGTGCCAGCAGCCAGGGACTAGCGGGAAACAATGAGCAGTTCTTC	CASSQGLAGNNEQFF
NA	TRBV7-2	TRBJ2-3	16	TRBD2	TGTGCCAGCAGCTCCCTAGCGGGGACTAGCACAGATACGCAGTATTTT	CASSSLAGTSTDTQYF
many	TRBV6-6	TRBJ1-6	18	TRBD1	TGTGCCAGCAGTTACGGTACATTGACAGGGGGCGGTAATTCACCCCTCCACTTT	CASSYGTLTGGGNSPLHF
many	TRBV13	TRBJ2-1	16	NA	TGTGCCAGCAGCAGCGGGTACGGAGTTGCCTACAATGAGCAGTTCTTC	CASSSGYGVAYNEQFF
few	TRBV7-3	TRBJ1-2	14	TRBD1	TGTGCCAGCAGCTTATCAGGGACAGCCTATGGCTACACCTTC	CASSLSGTAYGYTF
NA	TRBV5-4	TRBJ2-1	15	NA	TGTGCCAGCAGCACCGGGACGCCAGGCATAAATGAGCAGTTCTTC	CASSTGTPGINEQFF
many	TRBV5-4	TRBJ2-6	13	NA	TGTGCCAGCAGCTTATCCGGGGCCAACGTCCTGACTTTC	CASSLSGANVLTF
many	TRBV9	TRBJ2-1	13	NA	TGTGCCAGCAGCGTGCCCCCGTGGGGTGAGCAGTTCTTC	CASSVPPWGEQFF
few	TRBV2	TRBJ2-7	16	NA	TGTGCCAGCAGTCCCGAGGATGGGGCCCCTTCCCGGGAGCAGTACTTC	CASSPEDGAPSREQYF
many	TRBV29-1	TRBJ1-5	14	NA	TGCAGCGTTGTCGAGACAGACCCCAATCAGCCCCAGCATTTT	CSVVETDPNQPQHF
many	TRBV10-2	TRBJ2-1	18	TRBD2	TGCGCCAGCAGTGAGATGCTAGCGGGAGAGGGCGACTACAATGAGCAGTTCTTC	CASSEMLAGEGDYNEQFF